This T cell receptor beta chain was documented in a study of CD8 T cells in ankylosing spondylitis. General study findings and limits: Within ankylosing spondylitis blood, a TCR beta motif made up of roughly eight highly homologous variants appeared to be characteristic.

This clonotype was recorded a few times. As yet, its antigen is unknown. By quantitative 5'-RACE with molecular barcodes, the TCR beta libraries were made. One entry per CDR3 protein results from TCRdb running MiXCR on the 5' RACE reads. The sample consists of about 540,000 distinct CDR3 sequences, approximately 11% of them appearing once. CDR1 and CDR2 (germline): SGHNT, YENEEA. The CDR3 covers 15 residues. Trimming removed 5 bases from V and 4 bases from J; junction bases left unmatched: 9. This chain uses TRBV11-3 with TRBJ1-1; 8 bases fit TRBD1. Sequenced sample: blood, either unsorted or a sorted T cell fraction (not recorded which). The TCR sequence derives from a male donor with ankylosing spondylitis. DNA for the CDR3: TGTGCCAGCAGCGACCGGACAGGGCGCTCCACTGAAGCTTTCTTT. Protein sequence: CASSDRTGRSTEAFF.